This T cell receptor (beta chain) was found in a study of liver allograft versus peripheral blood T cells (dated by TCRdb to the early 2020s). With respect to the entire study: The study compared the T cell receptor repertoires present in transplanted livers with the repertoires present in the peripheral blood of liver transplant recipients. Overall study outcomes, separate from this receptor: T cell receptor repertoires inside liver allografts were reported to be different from the repertoires detected in peripheral blood.

Sequencer: Illumina MiSeq. TCRdb itself trimmed the public reads at Q25 with fastp, ran MiXCR and retained productive beta chains. Each entry merges the rows of one CDR3 protein and shows their most common DNA and genes. The sample profile shows about 260 distinct CDR3 sequences; 15% to 20% of them were found once. The ten biggest clones cover under 60% of the sample. This clonotype is identified as hyperexpanded (1% or more). This clone's antigen is unknown. No much larger clonotype is one base removed from it; base qualities were not supplied. Here V drops 4 bases and J drops 4 bases, and the junction holds 4 bases not matched to any gene. The CDR3 numbers 14 residues from cysteine through phenylalanine. The retained sequence is limited to the CDR3, 42 bases, with the frame set at the first base. The germline V gene (reference sequence) sets CDR1 to MNHEY and CDR2 to SMNVEV.

This sequence uses TRBV27 and TRBJ2-1, with 7 central nucleotides matching TRBD1. This sequence originates from a human patient who had a liver transplant. Some T cells may originate with the graft donor following a transplant. The CDR3 has the sequence CASSSTTGYNEQFF. The DNA sequence is as follows: TGTGCCAGCAGTTCGACGACAGGGTACAATGAGCAGTTCTTC.